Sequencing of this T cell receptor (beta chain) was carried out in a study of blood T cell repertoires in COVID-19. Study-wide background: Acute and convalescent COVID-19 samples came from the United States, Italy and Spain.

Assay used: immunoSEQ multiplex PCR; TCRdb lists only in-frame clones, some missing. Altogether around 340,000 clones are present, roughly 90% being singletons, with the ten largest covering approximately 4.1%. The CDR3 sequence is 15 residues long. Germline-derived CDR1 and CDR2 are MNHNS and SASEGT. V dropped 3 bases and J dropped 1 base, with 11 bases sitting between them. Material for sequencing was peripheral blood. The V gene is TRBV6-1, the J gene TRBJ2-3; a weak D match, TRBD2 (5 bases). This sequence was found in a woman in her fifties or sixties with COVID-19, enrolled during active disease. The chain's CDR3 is CASSERVRGTDTQYF. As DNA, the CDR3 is TGTGCCAGCAGTGAGCGGGTTCGGGGCACAGATACGCAGTATTTT.